These 8 T cell receptor beta chains came from one sample sequenced in a study of blood T cell repertoires in COVID-19. The data were produced by immunoSEQ multiplex PCR, yet TCRdb's version contains in-frame clones alone and is incomplete. The table has under 300,000 clones, about 87% seen once. The sequenced material came from PBMCs or T cells enriched from blood (not recorded which). These receptors all come from a woman in her forties who had been exposed to COVID-19.

The chain is built from TRBV6-5 and TRBJ1-2; possible D gene TRBD1, 6 bases. The CDR3 consists of 13 residues. V dropped 6 bases and J dropped 5 bases, with 13 bases sitting between them. Germline V gene data show CDR1 as MNHEY and CDR2 as SVGAGI. DNA for the CDR3: TGTGCCAGCAGAACGGGACACACGTATGGCTACACCTTC. This codes for CASRTGHTYGYTF.

In this sample, this clone turned up many times. V usage is TRBV25-1 and J usage is TRBJ1-3; 9 bases are a match to TRBD1. The CDR3 runs 17 residues. V dropped 2 bases and J dropped 1; count of bases not matched to a gene: 6. The germline CDR1 and CDR2 sequences are MGHDK and SYGVNS. The chain's CDR3 is CASSEVRTGESGNTIYF. CDR3 nucleotides: TGTGCCAGCAGTGAAGTTCGGACAGGGGAATCTGGAAACACCATATATTTT.

The chain joins TRBV4-2 to TRBJ2-5; D remains unclear. CDR3 size: 16 residues. Germline lookup yields CDR1 LGHNA and CDR2 YNFKEQ. The V and J ends lost 0 bases and 5 bases respectively, with 16 bases between them. This CDR3 reads CASSQDALVRMETQYF. CDR3 in DNA: TGTGCCAGCAGCCAAGATGCCCTAGTTCGGATGGAGACCCAGTACTTC.

In its sample, this clone was seen once. V usage is TRBV19 and J usage is TRBJ2-7, with 9 bases aligning to TRBD2. The V segment lost 6 bases and the J segment 0 bases; nucleotides outside the gene matches: 12. Germline V gene lookup returns CDR1 LNHDA and CDR2 SQIVND (reference sequence). This CDR3 spans 17 amino acids. The CDR3 coding sequence is TGTGCCAGTAGAACCTCAGTAGCGGGGGCCAGCTCCTACGAGCAGTACTTC. It encodes CASRTSVAGASSYEQYF.

V usage is TRBV1 and J usage is TRBJ2-1; TRBD2, the table's D call, was not compared with the DNA. TRBV1 is termed a pseudogene. The CDR3 consists of 18 residues. The CDR3 region has the DNA TGCACCAGCAGCCAAGTTCCGTACCACCAGCGGGAATACAATGAGCAGTTCTTC. It encodes CTSSQVPYHQREYNEQFF.

This chain connects TRBV24-1 to TRBJ1-2, with 12 bases aligning to TRBD1. Germline trimming cut 6 bases from V and 5 bases from J; bases unmatched to any gene: 6. CDR1 and CDR2 from the germline V gene are KGHDR and SFDVKD. The CDR3 is made up of 15 amino acids. CDR3 DNA sequence: TGTGCCACCAGTACGAGGGACAGGGGGCCTTATGGCTACACCTTC. This gives the protein CATSTRDRGPYGYTF.

Only one count was recorded for this clone. The chain recombines TRBV21-1 with TRBJ2-7; the D call TRBD2 from the table was never checked on the DNA. TRBV21-1 is deemed a pseudogene. This CDR3 is 16 amino acids long. The CDR3 sequence is CASSTPLAPSSYEQYV. The CDR3, as DNA: TGTGCCAGCAGCACCCCTCTAGCTCCGAGCTCCTACGAGCAGTACGTC.

This clone was recorded a few times. The chain couples TRBV3-1 (or the pseudogene TRBV3-2) to TRBJ1-4; tentatively, D is TRBD1 (6 bases). V gave up 4 bases and J gave up 7 bases, with 10 bases separating them. The germline V gene encodes CDR1 LGHDT and CDR2 YNNKEL (reference sequence). This CDR3 has 13 amino acids. The DNA for the CDR3 is TGTGCCAGCAGCCTGACAGGACCTGAAAAACTGTTTTTT. The encoded protein is CASSLTGPEKLFF.